This entry lists 23 T cell receptor beta chains sequenced from one sample in a study of Graves' ophthalmopathy and Graves' hyperthyroidism. Using RNA transcripts, the TCR beta CDR3 regions were amplified. In the first round, RT-PCR was carried out with HTBI primers, and a multiplex PCR formed the second round. MiXCR, run by TCRdb on the multiplex PCR reads, gives a single entry per CDR3 protein. This sample has fewer than 250,000 distinct CDR3 sequences, with about 32% found just once. Input material: peripheral blood. Source of these receptors: a man aged 50-59 years with Graves' ophthalmopathy.

V and J are TRBV10-3 and TRBJ1-1; D is uncertain. The CDR3 is 14 amino acids. Germline V gene data show CDR1 as ENHRY and CDR2 as SYGVKD. Trimming took off 3 bases at V and 1 base at J, with 9 bases between the two ends. In DNA, the CDR3 is TGTGCCATCAGTGACCCGCCAGCGAACACTGAAGCTTTCTTT. Amino acids: CAISDPPANTEAFF.

This clonotype was counted at least ten times. The chain has TRBV28 and TRBJ1-6; the D gene is possibly TRBD1 (6 bases). This CDR3 has 16 residues. Germline assignment: CDR1 MDHEN and CDR2 SYDVKM. V was trimmed by 4 bases and J by 6 bases, leaving 16 bases between them. For the CDR3, the DNA is TGTGCCAGCAGTTCTACTGTTGGGGGCCCTAATTCACCCCTCCACTTT. This codes for CASSSTVGGPNSPLHF.

This clonotype appeared many times. The chain is built from TRBV27 and TRBJ1-6; D is undetermined. Trimming cost V 3 bases and J 6 bases, with 9 bases left between them. Germline assignment: CDR1 MNHEY and CDR2 SMNVEV (reference sequence). This CDR3 has 14 residues. In nucleotides, the CDR3 is TGTGCCAGCAGTTTTCATGGAGCTAATTCACCCCTCCACTTT. Encoded protein: CASSFHGANSPLHF.

Many counts were recorded for this clonotype. V is TRBV19 and J is TRBJ2-5; TRBD1 agrees at 9 bases. The CDR3 consists of 13 residues. The ends lost 5 bases at V and 5 bases at J; junction bases unmatched: 3. Germline V gene data show CDR1 as LNHDA and CDR2 as SQIVND (reference sequence). In nucleotides, the CDR3 is TGTGCCAGTAGTGGGGACAGGGTTGAGACCCAGTACTTC. This sequence encodes CASSGDRVETQYF.

In DNA form, the CDR3 reads TGTGCCAGCTCCCCAGGACCGAACATCAATCAGCCCCAGCATTTT. Translation gives CASSPGPNINQPQHF. The V call is TRBV12-3 or TRBV12-4, the J call TRBJ1-5, with no clear D. The CDR3 is 15 residues long. The V gene lost 8 bases and the J gene lost 3 bases, with 17 bases spanning the gap.

V is TRBV18 and J is TRBJ1-1; no firm D call. This CDR3 has 15 amino acids. Deletions cut 4 bases from V and 1 base from J, with 13 bases between. Germline V lookup: CDR1 KGHSH, CDR2 LQKENI. The CDR3 DNA reads as TGTGCCAGCTCACTCCGGGGAGACGGGAACACTGAAGCTTTCTTT. It is translated as CASSLRGDGNTEAFF. Together with reference TRBV18 and TRBJ1-1, the CDR3 gives the full variable domain: NAGVMQNPRHLVRRRGQEARLRCSPMKGHSHVYWYRQLPEEGLKFMVYLQKENIIDESGMPKERFSAEFPKEGPSILRIQQVVRGDSAAYFCASSLRGDGNTEAFFGQGTRLTVV.

The rearrangement joins TRBV6-1 to TRBJ1-1, with 11 bases that match TRBD1. From germline, CDR1 is MNHNS and CDR2 SASEGT. V was clipped by 4 bases and J by 1 base; unmatched bases: 5. This CDR3 has 16 amino acids. This CDR3 is CASSVGQGAPNTEAFF. CDR3 nucleotides: TGTGCCAGCAGTGTCGGACAGGGGGCCCCGAACACTGAAGCTTTCTTT.

This clonotype has ten or more counts. This chain uses TRBV20-1 with TRBJ1-5; tentative D call: TRBD1 (6 bases). Germline V gene lookup returns CDR1 DFQATT and CDR2 SNEGSKA (reference sequence). The CDR3 covers 15 residues. Deletions cut 6 bases from V and 7 bases from J, with 22 bases between. The CDR3 DNA sequence: TGCAGTGCGATACGTGTGGGACAACCTGACCAGCCCCAGCATTTT. It encodes CSAIRVGQPDQPQHF.

This clonotype was recorded many times. This rearrangement joins TRBV6-1 to TRBJ2-5, with 7 bases identical to TRBD2. Germline values: CDR1 MNHNS, CDR2 SASEGT. This CDR3 has 14 amino acids. J lost 0 bases, V lost 10 bases, and 8 bases had no gene match. The CDR3 nucleotides are TGTGCCACCAGAGGGCGGGGGTACCAAGAGACCCAGTACTTC. Translated: CATRGRGYQETQYF.

The CDR3 reads CASTPGQLYNSPLHF. The CDR3, as DNA: TGTGCCAGCACCCCCGGGCAGTTATATAATTCACCCCTCCACTTT. V is TRBV28 and J is TRBJ1-6; D is unresolved. Germline CDR1 reads MDHEN; CDR2 reads SYDVKM. There are 15 residues in the CDR3. V gave up 7 bases and J gave up 4 bases, with 14 bases separating them.

This clonotype was observed many times. The chain is built from TRBV20-1 and TRBJ2-5, with 7 bases matching TRBD2. Germline lookup yields CDR1 DFQATT and CDR2 SNEGSKA (reference sequence). This CDR3 contains 15 residues. The V segment lost 4 bases and the J segment 3 bases; nucleotides outside the gene matches: 11. CDR3 DNA: TGCAGTGCTACACCTAGCGGCCCACTCAAAGAGACCCAGTACTTC. Amino acids: CSATPSGPLKETQYF.

The chain has TRBV28 and TRBJ1-6; no firm D call. The CDR3 consists of 14 residues. Germline CDR1 MDHEN, CDR2 SYDVKM. Between the trimmed V and J ends, which lost 2 bases and 7 bases, there was a span of 9 bases. This CDR3 reads CASSLAAENSPLHF. The CDR3 DNA reads TGTGCCAGCAGTTTAGCGGCGGAGAATTCACCCCTCCACTTT.

This clonotype has at least ten counts. Since a much larger clone is just one base distant, this may be a read error. V gene TRBV6-2 or TRBV6-3 combines with J gene TRBJ2-7; D is possibly TRBD2 (5 bases). CDR3 length equals 14 residues. Trimming pared 7 bases from V and 6 bases from J, leaving 19 bases between. CDR1 is MNHEY, CDR2 SVGEGT, per germline. The CDR3 reads CASIGRRGEGEQYF. The CDR3 nucleotides are TGTGCCAGCATAGGTCGACGGGGAGAAGGCGAGCAGTACTTC.

Of note for this clonotype: One base away lies a much larger clone, so this may be a sequencing read error. The chain links TRBV6-1 to TRBJ2-5, with D possibly TRBD2 on 5 matching bases. The germline gives CDR1 MNHNS, CDR2 SASEGT. The CDR3 loop spans 13 amino acids. The CDR3 is CASLVCGRETQCF. The DNA for the CDR3 is TGTGCCAGCCTAGTTTGCGGGCGAGAGACCCAGTGCTTC.

In this sample, this clonotype turned up many times. The CDR3 DNA follows: TGCAGCGTGACGAAAACAAAAGCTAACTATGGCTACACCTTC. Protein product: CSVTKTKANYGYTF. The V call is TRBV29-1, the J call TRBJ1-2, with unresolved D. Trimming stripped 6 bases from V and 0 bases from J, with 14 bases between. Germline CDR1 is SQVTM and CDR2 is ANQGSEA. The CDR3 covers 14 residues. Filled out from reference TRBV29-1 and TRBJ1-2, the complete variable domain reads SAVISQKPSRDICQRGTSLTIQCQVDSQVTMMFWYRQQPGQSLTLIATANQGSEATYESGFVIDKFPISRPNLTFSTLTVSNMSPEDSSIYLCSVTKTKANYGYTFGSGTRLTVV.

This clonotype was recorded a few times. The chain combines TRBV6-1 with TRBJ2-5; no reliable D call. V lost 5 bases, J lost 1 base, and 5 bases lay in between. In germline, CDR1 is MNHNS, CDR2 SASEGT. This CDR3 is built from 12 residues. CDR3 in DNA: TGTGCCAGCAGTCGCCTCCAAGAGACCCAGTACTTC. Translating it yields CASSRLQETQYF.

In this sample, this clonotype turned up many times. The V call is TRBV19, the J call TRBJ2-7; TRBD2 might be the D (5 bases). This CDR3 is built from 15 residues. Trimming shortened V by 3 bases and J by 3 bases, and 15 bases separated the two germline ends. CDR1 is LNHDA and CDR2 is SQIVND in the germline V gene (reference sequence). The CDR3 spells CASSIGFGLFYEQYF. Written as DNA, the CDR3 is TGTGCCAGTAGTATTGGGTTTGGACTTTTCTACGAGCAGTACTTC.

Written as DNA, the CDR3 is TGTGCCAGCAGTTTATCGCAACTAGCGCTTCAAGAGACCCAGTACTTC. Translated, it gives CASSLSQLALQETQYF. The chain joins TRBV28 to TRBJ2-5; 7 bases are a match to TRBD2. This CDR3 spans 16 amino acids. CDR1 is MDHEN and CDR2 is SYDVKM in the germline V gene. The V segment lost 1 base and the J segment 2 bases; nucleotides outside the gene matches: 7. Complete variable domain (other parts from reference TRBV28 and TRBJ2-5): DVKVTQSSRYLVKRTGEKVFLECVQDMDHENMFWYRQDPGLGLRLIYFSYDVKMKEKGDIPEGYSVSREKKERFSLILESASTNQTSMYLCASSLSQLALQETQYFGPGTRLLVL.

CDR3 sequence (DNA): TGCGCCAGCAGGGTGACAGGGCTGAACACTGAAGCTTTCTTT. Translation gives CASRVTGLNTEAFF. This sequence joins TRBV5-1 and TRBJ1-1; 7 bases fit TRBD1. V shed 5 bases, J shed 0 bases, and the junction held 4 bases outside the gene matches. Germline V CDR1 and CDR2: SGHRS, YFSETQ. This CDR3 region has 14 residues.

This clonotype was seen ten or more times. V gene TRBV19 combines with J gene TRBJ1-5, with 8 bases fitting TRBD1. With V trimmed by 5 bases and J by 4 bases, 7 bases remained unmatched. Germline V gene lookup returns CDR1 LNHDA and CDR2 SQIVND (reference sequence). The CDR3 has 15 residues. The CDR3: CASSPTGTGNQPQHF. CDR3 coding DNA: TGTGCCAGTAGTCCAACCGGGACAGGTAATCAGCCCCAGCATTTT.

The count of this clonotype is one. The gene calls are TRBV5-6 and TRBJ2-7; D is possibly TRBD1 (6 bases). The CDR3 loop spans 16 amino acids. Germline V gene data show CDR1 as SGHDT and CDR2 as YYEEEE. Trimming took off 2 bases at V and 3 bases at J, with 18 bases between the two ends. The DNA for the CDR3 is TGTGCCAGCAGCTTAAGGACAGTAAGGGCGGACTACGAGCAGTACTTC. Translation: CASSLRTVRADYEQYF.

The table lists this clonotype with a few counts. This chain joins TRBV30 and TRBJ2-5; D is uncertain. The CDR3 has 12 residues. V was pared by 4 bases and J by 1 base, with 7 bases between. Germline V gene sequence: CDR1 GTSNPN, CDR2 SVGIG (reference sequence). CDR3 protein: CAWKHSQETQYF. Written as DNA, the CDR3 is TGTGCCTGGAAGCACAGCCAAGAGACCCAGTACTTC.

This clonotype was seen at least ten times. The chain links TRBV5-4 to TRBJ1-2; tentative D call: TRBD1 (5 bases). Germline CDR1 is SGHNT and CDR2 is YYREEE (reference sequence). The CDR3 extends over 15 amino acids. The V end was cut by 3 bases, the J end by 4 bases, with 16 bases between. The CDR3 nucleotides are TGTGCCAGCAGCTCGGCAGGGTCCCTCTCCTATGGCTACACCTTC. Translating it yields CASSSAGSLSYGYTF.